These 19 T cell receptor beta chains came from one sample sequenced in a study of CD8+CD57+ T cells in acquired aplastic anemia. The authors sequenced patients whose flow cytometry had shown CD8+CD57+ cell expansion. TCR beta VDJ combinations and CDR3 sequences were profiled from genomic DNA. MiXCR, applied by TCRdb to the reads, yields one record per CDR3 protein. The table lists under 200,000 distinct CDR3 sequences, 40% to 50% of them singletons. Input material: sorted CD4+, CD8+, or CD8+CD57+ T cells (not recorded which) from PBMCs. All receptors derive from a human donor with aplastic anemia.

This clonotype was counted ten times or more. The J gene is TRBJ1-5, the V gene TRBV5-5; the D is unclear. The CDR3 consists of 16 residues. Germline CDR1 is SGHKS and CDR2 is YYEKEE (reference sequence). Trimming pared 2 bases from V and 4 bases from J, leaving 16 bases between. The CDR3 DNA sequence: TGTGCCAGCAGCTTAGGTGCAGTTAGAGGGAATCAGCCCCAGCATTTT. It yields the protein CASSLGAVRGNQPQHF.

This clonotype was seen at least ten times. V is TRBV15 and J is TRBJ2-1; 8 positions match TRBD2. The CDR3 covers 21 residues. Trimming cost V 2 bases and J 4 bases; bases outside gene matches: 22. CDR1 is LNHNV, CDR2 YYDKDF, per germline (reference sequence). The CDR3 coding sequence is TGTGCCACCAGCAGACGACTCGTTCCAGGACTAGCCCCGAATGTATACAATGAGCAGTTCTTC. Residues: CATSRRLVPGLAPNVYNEQFF.

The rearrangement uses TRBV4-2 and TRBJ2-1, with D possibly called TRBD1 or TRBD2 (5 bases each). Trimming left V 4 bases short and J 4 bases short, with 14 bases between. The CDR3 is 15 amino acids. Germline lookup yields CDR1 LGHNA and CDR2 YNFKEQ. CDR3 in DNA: TGTGCCAGCAGCCCTCAGGCAGGGAGATACAATGAGCAGTTCTTC. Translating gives CASSPQAGRYNEQFF.

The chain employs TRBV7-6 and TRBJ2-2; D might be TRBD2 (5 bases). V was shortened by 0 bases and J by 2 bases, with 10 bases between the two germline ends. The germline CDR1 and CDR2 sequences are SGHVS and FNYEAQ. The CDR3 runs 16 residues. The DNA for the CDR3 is TGTGCCAGCAGCTTAGCCGCTAGCCCCAACACCGGGGAGCTGTTTTTT. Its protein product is CASSLAASPNTGELFF. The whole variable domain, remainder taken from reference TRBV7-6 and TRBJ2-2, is GAGVSQSPRYKVTKRGQDVALRCDPISGHVSLYWYRQALGQGPEFLTYFNYEAQQDKSGLPNDRFSAERPEGSISTLTIQRTEQRDSAMYRCASSLAASPNTGELFFGEGSRLTVL.

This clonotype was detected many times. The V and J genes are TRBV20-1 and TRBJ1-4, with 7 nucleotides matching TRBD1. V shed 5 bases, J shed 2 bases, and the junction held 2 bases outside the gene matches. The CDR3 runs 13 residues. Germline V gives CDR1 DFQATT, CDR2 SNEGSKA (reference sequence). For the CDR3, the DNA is TGCAGTGCTCAGACAGGGACTAATGAAAAACTGTTTTTT. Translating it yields CSAQTGTNEKLFF.

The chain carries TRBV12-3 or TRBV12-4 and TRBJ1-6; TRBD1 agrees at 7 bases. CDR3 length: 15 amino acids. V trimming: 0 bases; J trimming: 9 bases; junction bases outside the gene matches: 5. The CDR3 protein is CASSLAEGALSPLHF. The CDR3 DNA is TGTGCCAGCAGTTTAGCTGAGGGGGCGCTTTCACCCCTCCACTTT.

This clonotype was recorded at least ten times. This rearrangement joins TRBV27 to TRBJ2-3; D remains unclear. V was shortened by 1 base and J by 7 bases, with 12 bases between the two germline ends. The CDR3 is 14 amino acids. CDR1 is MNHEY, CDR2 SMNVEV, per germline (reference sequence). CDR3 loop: CASSLYNTANTQYF. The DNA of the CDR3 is TGTGCCAGCAGTTTATATAACACCGCGAATACGCAGTATTTT.

This chain's CDR3 is CAISDPTGGNEQFF. The CDR3 DNA reads as TGTGCCATCAGTGACCCTACCGGTGGTAATGAGCAGTTCTTC. This rearrangement joins TRBV10-3 to TRBJ2-1; D uncertain. Germline assignment: CDR1 ENHRY and CDR2 SYGVKD. Trimming took off 3 bases at V and 7 bases at J, with 13 bases between the two ends. CDR3 length: 14 amino acids.

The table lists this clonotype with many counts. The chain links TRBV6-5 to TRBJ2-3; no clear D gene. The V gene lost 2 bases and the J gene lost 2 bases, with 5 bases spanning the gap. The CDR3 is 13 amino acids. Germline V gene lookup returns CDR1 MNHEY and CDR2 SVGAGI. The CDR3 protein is CASSYTDTDTQYF. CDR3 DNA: TGTGCCAGCAGTTACACAGACACAGATACGCAGTATTTT.

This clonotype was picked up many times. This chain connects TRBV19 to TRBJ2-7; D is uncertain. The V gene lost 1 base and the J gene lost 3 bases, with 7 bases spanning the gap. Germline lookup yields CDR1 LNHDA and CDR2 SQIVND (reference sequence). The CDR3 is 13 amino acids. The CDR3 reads CASSIAAGYEQYF. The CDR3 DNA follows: TGTGCCAGTAGTATAGCGGCAGGCTACGAGCAGTACTTC.

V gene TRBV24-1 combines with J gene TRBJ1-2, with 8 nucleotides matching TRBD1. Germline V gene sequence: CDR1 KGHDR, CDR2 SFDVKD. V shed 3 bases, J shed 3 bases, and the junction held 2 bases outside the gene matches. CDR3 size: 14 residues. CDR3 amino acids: CATSDPGQDYGYTF. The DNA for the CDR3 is TGTGCCACCAGTGATCCGGGACAGGACTATGGCTACACCTTC.

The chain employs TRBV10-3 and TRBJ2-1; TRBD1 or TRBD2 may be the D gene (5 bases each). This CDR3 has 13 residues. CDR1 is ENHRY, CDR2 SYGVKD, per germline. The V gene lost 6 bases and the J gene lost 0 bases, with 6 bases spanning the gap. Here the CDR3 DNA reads TGTGCCATCAGCGGGACCTCCTACAATGAGCAGTTCTTC. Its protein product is CAISGTSYNEQFF.

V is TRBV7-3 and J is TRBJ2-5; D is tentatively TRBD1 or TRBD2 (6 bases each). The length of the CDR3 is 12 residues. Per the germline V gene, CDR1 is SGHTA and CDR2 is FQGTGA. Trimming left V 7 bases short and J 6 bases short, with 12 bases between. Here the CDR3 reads CASNNGGQTQYF. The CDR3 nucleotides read TGTGCCAGCAACAATGGGGGGCAGACCCAGTACTTC.

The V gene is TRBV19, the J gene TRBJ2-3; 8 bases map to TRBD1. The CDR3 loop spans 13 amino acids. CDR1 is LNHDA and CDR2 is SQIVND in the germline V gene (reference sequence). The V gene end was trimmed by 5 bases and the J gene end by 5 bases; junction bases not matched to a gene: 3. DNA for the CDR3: TGTGCCAGTAGTGGACAGGGTAGAGATACGCAGTATTTT. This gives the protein CASSGQGRDTQYF. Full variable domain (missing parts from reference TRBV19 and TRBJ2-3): DGGITQSPKYLFRKEGQNVTLSCEQNLNHDAMYWYRQDPGQGLRLIYYSQIVNDFQKGDIAEGYSVSREKKESFPLTVTSAQKNPTAFYLCASSGQGRDTQYFGPGTRLTVL.

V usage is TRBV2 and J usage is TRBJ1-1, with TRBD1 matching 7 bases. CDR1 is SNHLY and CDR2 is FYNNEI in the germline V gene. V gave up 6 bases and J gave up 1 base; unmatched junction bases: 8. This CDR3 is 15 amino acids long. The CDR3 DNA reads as TGTGCCAGCAGGGAACAGGGGTTGGGGAACACTGAAGCTTTCTTT. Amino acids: CASREQGLGNTEAFF.

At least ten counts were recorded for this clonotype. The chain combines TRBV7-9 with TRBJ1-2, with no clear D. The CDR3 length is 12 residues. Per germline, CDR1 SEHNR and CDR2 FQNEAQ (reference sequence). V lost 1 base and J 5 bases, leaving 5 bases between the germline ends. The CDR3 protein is CASSLDRYGYTF. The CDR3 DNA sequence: TGTGCCAGCAGCTTAGACAGATATGGCTACACCTTC.

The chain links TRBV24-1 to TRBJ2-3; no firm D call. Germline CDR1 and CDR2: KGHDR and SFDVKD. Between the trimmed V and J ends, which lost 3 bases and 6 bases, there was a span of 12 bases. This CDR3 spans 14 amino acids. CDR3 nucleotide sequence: TGTGCCACCAGTGATCCGGCTAGAGCGGATACGCAGTATTTT. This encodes CATSDPARADTQYF.

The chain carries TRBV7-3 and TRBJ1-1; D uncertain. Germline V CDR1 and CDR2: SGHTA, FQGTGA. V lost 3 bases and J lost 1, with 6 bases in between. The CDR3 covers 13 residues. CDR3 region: CASSFSENTEAFF. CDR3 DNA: TGTGCCAGCAGCTTTAGCGAGAACACTGAAGCTTTCTTT.

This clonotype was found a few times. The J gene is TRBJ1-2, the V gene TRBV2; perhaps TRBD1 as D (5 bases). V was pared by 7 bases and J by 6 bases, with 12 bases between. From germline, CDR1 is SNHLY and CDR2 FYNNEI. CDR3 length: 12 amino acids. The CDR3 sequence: CASNQGEDGYTF. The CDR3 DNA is TGTGCCAGCAATCAGGGCGAAGATGGCTACACCTTC.